The entry below gives a single T cell receptor beta chain sequence along with its context. The data were obtained in a study of response to subunit inactivated influenza vaccine. Trimming at V came to 4 bases and at J to 3 bases, leaving 6 bases not matched to a gene. The V gene's germline CDR1 is SQVTM and CDR2 ANQGSEA. The CDR3 loop spans 14 amino acids. TCRdb ran MiXCR on the RT-PCR reads and lists one entry per CDR3 protein. The repertoire has around 600,000 distinct CDR3 sequences, roughly 12% of them found once; the top ten carry 9.5% to 11%. This sample also belongs to another study, concerning T cells expressing NK-cell markers. From that paper: 5'RACE template switching with UMIs produced the TCR beta cDNA. From sorted CD3+CD56+NKG2C+, CD3+CD56+NKG2C- and CD3+CD56-NKG2C+ T cells came the TCR beta repertoires. Of eight sequenced donors, seven were HCMV-seropositive and one HCMV-seronegative. The study found these clonotypes also leading the CD3+CD56-NKG2C+ fraction in several donors. HCMV specificity of expanded NKG2C+ T cell clones remained unclear.

The V and J genes are TRBV29-1 and TRBJ2-7; 10 bases align to TRBD1. This specimen consisted of PBMCs from blood, obtained on the day of vaccination. This sequence was found in a man between 50 and 59 years old who received an inactivated influenza vaccine. The CDR3 is CSVVKGQGDYEQYF. CDR3 nucleotide sequence: TGCAGCGTTGTAAAAGGACAGGGGGACTACGAGCAGTACTTC.